This T cell receptor beta chain came from a study of T cell changes during pregnancy in multiple sclerosis. TCRdb's table, derived via immunoSEQ multiplex PCR, lists solely in-frame clones and lacks some. The table shows around 60,000 clones, with roughly nine tenths occurring only once. This CDR3 is 15 amino acids long. V lost 0 bases to trimming and J lost 0 bases, with 7 bases between them. CDR1 is SGDLS and CDR2 is YYNGEE in the germline V gene. This clonotype originated in a female donor with multiple sclerosis, enrolled in a pregnancy study. This specimen was peripheral blood, taken in the first trimester of pregnancy. This sequence joins TRBV9 and TRBJ1-3; no clear D gene. CDR3 in amino acids: CASSVDGISGNTIYF. DNA of the CDR3: TGTGCCAGCAGCGTAGACGGTATCTCTGGAAACACCATATATTTT. The variable domain in full, with the rest retrieved from reference TRBV9 and TRBJ1-3, is DSGVTQTPKHLITATGQRVTLRCSPRSGDLSVYWYQQSLDQGLQFLIQYYNGEERAKGNILERFSAQQFPDLHSELNLSSLELGDSALYFCASSVDGISGNTIYFGEGSWLTVV.